The rows below give T cell receptor beta chains drawn from one sample of a study of T cell responses to AZD1222 COVID-19 vaccine. Profiled with immunoSEQ multiplex PCR; TCRdb holds only in-frame clones, not every one. Found here are about 93,000 clones, 75% to 90% of them singletons; the top ten hold less than 3%. The sequencing here drew on peripheral blood, taken 28 days after the second AZD1222 dose. The receptors shown here come from an adult who received the AZD1222 COVID-19 vaccine. Each CDR3 is given with its conserved first and last residue. A D gene is named only where the DNA matches it firmly. Clone size appears in some rows only: once, few, many, or a class for an expanded clone.

>TRBV2|15|TRBJ2-2|NA|NA
CASIQEDGNTGELFF
TGTGCCAGCATCCAAGAGGACGGTAACACCGGGGAGCTGTTTTTT
>TRBV5-1|15|TRBJ1-2|TRBD1|NA
CASSSLDRGPGGYTF
TGCGCCAGCAGCTCGTTAGACAGGGGGCCTGGTGGCTACACCTTC
>TRBV29-1|13|TRBJ1-1|TRBD1|many
CSGQTGEATEAFF
TGCAGCGGGCAAACAGGGGAGGCGACTGAAGCTTTCTTT
>TRBV15|13|TRBJ1-1|NA|NA
CATRQDLNTEAFF
TGTGCCACCAGACAGGACCTGAACACTGAAGCTTTCTTT
>TRBV11-2|12|TRBJ2-5|NA|NA
CASSEGWETQYF
TGTGCCAGCAGCGAAGGGTGGGAGACCCAGTACTTC
>TRBV5-1|15|TRBJ2-1|NA|NA
CASSLEGSSYNEQFF
TGCGCCAGCAGCTTGGAGGGCAGCTCCTACAATGAGCAGTTCTTC
>TRBV7-9|14|TRBJ2-2|NA|NA
CASSHNRVTGELFF
TGTGCCAGCTCCCACAACAGGGTCACCGGGGAGCTGTTTTTT
>TRBV7-9|14|TRBJ1-2|NA|few
CASSLPGPSYGYTF
TGTGCCAGCAGCTTGCCGGGACCCTCCTATGGCTACACCTTC
>TRBV2|14|TRBJ1-1|NA|NA
CASSDSLGNTEAFF
TGTGCCAGCAGTGACTCGTTAGGGAACACTGAAGCTTTCTTT
>TRBV29-1|14|TRBJ1-2|TRBD1|NA
CSVGRDRHLGGYTF
TGCAGCGTGGGAAGGGACAGACACCTGGGGGGCTACACCTTC
>TRBV9|15|TRBJ2-1|NA|NA
CASSVGWDSYNEQFF
TGTGCCAGCAGCGTAGGTTGGGACTCCTACAATGAGCAGTTCTTC
>TRBV12-2|17|TRBJ1-1|NA|NA
CASRLAREGQLITEAFF
TGTGCAAGTCGCTTAGCGCGTGAAGGGCAATTGATTACTGAAGCTTTCTTT
>TRBV18|14|TRBJ1-2|TRBD1|NA
CASSPPTGTYGYTF
TGTGCCAGCTCACCACCGACAGGGACCTATGGCTACACCTTC
>TRBV4-3|11|TRBJ2-1|NA|NA
CASSQDRVQFF
TGCGCCAGCAGCCAAGATAGAGTGCAGTTCTTC
>TRBV19|15|TRBJ2-4|TRBD1|NA
CASSIAGQGAGIQYF
TGTGCCAGTAGTATAGCGGGACAGGGGGCGGGCATTCAGTACTTC
>TRBV5-6|13|TRBJ1-2|NA|NA
CASTRAVSYGYTF
TGTGCCAGCACCCGGGCCGTTTCCTATGGCTACACCTTC
>TRBV30|12|TRBJ1-3|NA|once
CAWSRVGNTIYF
TGTGCCTGGAGCAGGGTGGGAAACACCATATATTTT
>TRBV18|14|TRBJ1-6|NA|NA
CASSPLDHNSPLHF
TGTGCCAGCTCACCACTCGACCATAATTCACCCCTCCACTTT
>TRBV7-7|15|TRBJ2-2|NA|NA
CAIIGQGGSPGELFF
TGTGCTATCATCGGACAAGGGGGAAGCCCCGGGGAGCTGTTTTTT
>TRBV9|16|TRBJ1-3|NA|NA
CASSVGRTGSGNTIYF
TGTGCCAGCAGCGTAGGGCGAACAGGCTCTGGAAACACCATATATTTT
>TRBV15|17|TRBJ1-5|NA|NA
CATSRGEGTVRNQPQHF
TGTGCCACCAGCAGGGGGGAGGGTACTGTTCGCAATCAGCCCCAGCATTTT
>TRBV10-3|13|TRBJ2-1|NA|once
CAISESVPLEQFF
TGTGCCATCAGTGAGTCTGTCCCCTTGGAGCAGTTCTTC
>TRBV21-1|16|TRBJ2-7|NA|NA
CASSKLGGRAVHEQYF
TGTGCCAGCAGCAAATTGGGCGGGAGGGCCGTCCACGAGCAGTACTTC
>TRBV6-5|15|TRBJ1-3|NA|NA
CASKGWGDSGNTIYF
TGTGCCAGCAAGGGATGGGGCGACTCTGGAAACACCATATATTTT
>TRBV14|14|TRBJ1-3|NA|NA
CASSQATFGNTIYF
TGTGCCAGCAGCCAAGCTACATTCGGAAACACCATATATTTT
>TRBV19|14|TRBJ1-1|NA|NA
CASSFGYMNTEAFF
TGTGCCAGTAGTTTCGGTTACATGAACACTGAAGCTTTCTTT
>TRBV14|17|TRBJ1-1|TRBD1|NA
CASSQGVTGYLTSEAFF
TGTGCCAGCAGCCAAGGAGTGACAGGGTATTTGACGTCTGAAGCTTTCTTT
>TRBV11-2|13|TRBJ1-1|NA|NA
CASSPTSGVQAFF
TGTGCCAGCAGCCCTACCTCAGGGGTTCAAGCTTTCTTT
>TRBV19|14|TRBJ1-3|NA|NA
CASTPRAPGNTIYF
TGTGCCAGTACCCCCAGGGCCCCTGGAAACACCATATATTTT
>TRBV18|15|TRBJ2-2|NA|NA
CASSPMAANTGELFF
TGTGCCAGCTCACCAATGGCAGCGAACACCGGGGAGCTGTTTTTT
>TRBV4-2|19|TRBJ1-6|TRBD1|once
CASSQDEGQGYDYNSPLHF
TGTGCCAGCAGCCAAGATGAGGGACAGGGATACGATTATAATTCACCCCTCCACTTT
>TRBV27|13|TRBJ1-2|NA|NA
CASSWDGTSGYTF
TGTGCCAGCAGTTGGGACGGGACCTCTGGCTACACCTTC
>TRBV7-6|12|TRBJ2-7|NA|NA
CASSLAGGEQYF
TGTGCCAGCAGCTTAGCTGGGGGAGAGCAGTACTTC
>TRBV15|16|TRBJ1-6|TRBD1|NA
CATSSKGAGGLSPLHF
TGTGCCACCAGCTCTAAAGGGGCAGGGGGCCTTTCACCCCTCCACTTT
>TRBV6-2/TRBV6-3|17|TRBJ2-5|NA|NA
CASSYNGVLPGQETQYF
TGTGCCAGCAGTTACAATGGGGTCCTCCCGGGACAAGAGACCCAGTACTTC
>TRBV9|15|TRBJ2-7|TRBD2|NA
CASSLTSGRTYEQYF
TGTGCCAGCAGCCTTACTAGCGGGAGGACCTACGAGCAGTACTTC
>TRBV29-1|12|TRBJ1-3|NA|NA
CSVQGTGNTIYF
TGCAGCGTTCAGGGAACTGGAAACACCATATATTTT
>TRBV30|12|TRBJ1-2|NA|NA
CATPGLPYGYTF
TGTGCCACCCCGGGACTTCCCTATGGCTACACCTTC
>TRBV3-1/TRBV3-2|12|TRBJ1-2|NA|NA
CASSRGDYGYTF
TGTGCCAGCAGCCGGGGGGACTATGGCTACACCTTC
>TRBV3-1/TRBV3-2|17|TRBJ1-2|NA|NA
CASSQEGARSPNYGYTF
TGTGCCAGCAGCCAAGAGGGAGCCCGTAGTCCTAACTATGGCTACACCTTC
>TRBV7-3|15|TRBJ2-1|TRBD2|NA
CASSLTAGDYNEQFF
TGTGCCAGCAGCTTAACGGCGGGGGATTACAATGAGCAGTTCTTC
>TRBV6-6|15|TRBJ2-1|TRBD2|NA
CASSHRTSGLFEQFF
TGTGCCAGCAGCCATAGGACTAGCGGCCTTTTCGAGCAGTTCTTC
>TRBV14|14|TRBJ1-2|NA|NA
CASSPVTFNYGYTF
TGTGCCAGCAGCCCGGTTACCTTTAACTATGGCTACACCTTC
>TRBV29-1|12|TRBJ2-6|NA|NA
CSVEGGANVLTF
TGCAGCGTTGAGGGTGGGGCCAACGTCCTGACTTTC
>TRBV18|13|TRBJ1-1|NA|NA
CASSPGKGLEAFF
TGTGCCAGCTCACCAGGGAAGGGCCTTGAAGCTTTCTTT
>TRBV9|11|TRBJ1-1|NA|once
CASSAGGEAFF
TGTGCCAGCAGCGCGGGCGGTGAAGCTTTCTTT
>TRBV6-1|16|TRBJ2-6|NA|NA
CASSESGSSGANVLTF
TGTGCCAGCAGTGAGAGCGGAAGCTCTGGGGCCAACGTCCTGACTTTC
>TRBV4-2|16|TRBJ1-4|NA|NA
CASSQDRGGEGEKLFF
TGTGCCAGCAGCCAAGATCGAGGGGGAGAGGGTGAAAAACTGTTTTTT
>TRBV27|15|TRBJ2-3|NA|NA
CASSLTEPGTDTQYF
TGTGCCAGCAGTTTAACAGAACCCGGCACAGATACGCAGTATTTT
>TRBV7-2|17|TRBJ2-5|TRBD1|NA
CASSSPMGQGFQETQYF
TGTGCCAGCAGCTCCCCCATGGGACAGGGTTTCCAAGAGACCCAGTACTTC
>TRBV4-3|15|TRBJ2-7|TRBD1|NA
CASSPGQGVSYEQYF
TGCGCCAGCAGCCCCGGACAGGGGGTTTCCTACGAGCAGTACTTC
>TRBV10-3|13|TRBJ1-1|TRBD1|once
CAISGGQGAEAFF
TGTGCCATCAGTGGAGGACAGGGGGCTGAAGCTTTCTTT
>TRBV4-1|16|TRBJ2-3|TRBD1|NA
CASSQGDRFSTDTQYF
TGCGCCAGCAGCCAAGGGGACAGGTTCAGCACAGATACGCAGTATTTT
>TRBV19|16|TRBJ1-5|NA|NA
CASSKSAGTRNQPQHF
TGTGCCAGTAGTAAGTCCGCCGGGACAAGAAATCAGCCCCAGCATTTT